These 31 T cell receptor beta chains were all obtained from the same sample, sequenced in a study of blood T cell repertoires in COVID-19. Sequencing was performed with immunoSEQ multiplex PCR; in TCRdb, only in-frame clones are kept and a portion is missing. The profile shows under 75,000 clones, 84% of them singletons. Sequenced material: peripheral blood. These receptors were obtained from a man between 60 and 75 years old with COVID-19, enrolled during active disease.

This clone was detected only once. CDR3 sequence: CASSQRFCERETQYF. The CDR3, as DNA: TGCGCCAGCAGTCAGCGATTCTGCGAGAGGGAGACCCAGTACTTC. The rearrangement links TRBV23-1 to TRBJ2-5, with unresolved D. TRBV23-1 is sorted into the ORF group, with uncertain function. V lost 3 bases and J lost 5, with 16 bases in between. This CDR3 comprises 15 residues.

This clone was counted once. This chain links TRBV28 with TRBJ1-6; D call uncertain. The CDR3 has 12 amino acids. Germline lookup yields CDR1 MDHEN and CDR2 SYDVKM. Trimming cost V 5 bases and J 10 bases, with 9 bases left between them. CDR3 nucleotide sequence: TGTGCCAGCAGTGCCCGGGGATCACCCCTCCACTTT. Protein sequence: CASSARGSPLHF.

The genes are TRBV5-1 and TRBJ1-2, with a weak D call TRBD1 (5 bases). The CDR3 runs to 13 residues. The V gene lost 0 bases and the J gene lost 12 bases, with 15 bases spanning the gap. Germline CDR1 and CDR2: SGHRS and YFSETQ. The CDR3 DNA sequence: TGCGCCAGCAGCTTGGCAGGGAACTCTTTCAACACCTTC. It encodes CASSLAGNSFNTF.

The J gene is TRBJ2-5, the V gene TRBV13; TRBD2 matches 15 bases. V dropped 8 bases and J dropped 5; count of bases not matched to a gene: 6. The CDR3 runs to 15 residues. Germline assignment: CDR1 PRHDT and CDR2 FYEKMQ (reference sequence). For the CDR3, the DNA is TGTGCCAGCGAACGGACTAGCGGGGGGGCGGAGACCCAGTACTTC. This sequence encodes CASERTSGGAETQYF. Together with reference TRBV13 and TRBJ2-5, the CDR3 gives the full variable domain: AAGVIQSPRHLIKEKRETATLKCYPIPRHDTVYWYQQGPGQDPQFLISFYEKMQSDKGSIPDRFSAQQFSDYHSELNMSSLELGDSALYFCASERTSGGAETQYFGPGTRLLVL.

This clone was detected only a few times. The same CDR3 is also encoded by other DNA sequences in this sample. This chain joins TRBV24-1 and TRBJ1-2; TRBD1 matches at 8 bases. Germline V gives CDR1 KGHDR, CDR2 SFDVKD. This CDR3 spans 12 amino acids. With V trimmed by 6 bases and J by 5 bases, 1 base remained unmatched. The CDR3 coding sequence is TGTGCCACCAGTCGACAGGGGTATGGCTACACCTTC. Protein product: CATSRQGYGYTF.

The V gene is TRBV18, the J gene TRBJ2-2; no clear D. Trimming removed 4 bases from V and 8 bases from J, with 5 bases in between. This CDR3 comprises 11 residues. Germline CDR1 KGHSH, CDR2 LQKENI. The DNA for the CDR3 is TGTGCCAGCTCACGGCAAGGGGAGCTGTTTTTT. It translates to CASSRQGELFF.

The chain is built from TRBV19 and TRBJ2-1; TRBD2 matches at 8 bases. Germline lookup yields CDR1 LNHDA and CDR2 SQIVND (reference sequence). The V gene end was trimmed by 4 bases and the J gene end by 5 bases; junction bases not matched to a gene: 16. This CDR3 is built from 18 residues. CDR3 protein: CASSTLSAGLGVHNEQFF. The CDR3 DNA reads as TGTGCCAGTAGTACCCTTTCCGCGGGACTAGGGGTCCACAATGAGCAGTTCTTC.

The V gene is TRBV7-2, the J gene TRBJ2-7; perhaps TRBD1 as D (6 bases). Germline CDR1 reads SGHTA; CDR2 reads FQGNSA. Trimming cost V 3 bases and J 7 bases, with 16 bases left between them. This CDR3 region has 14 residues. The CDR3 bases are TGTGCCAGCAGCTTCGGGCAGGGGTTCGGTGAGCAGTACTTC. Amino acids: CASSFGQGFGEQYF.

CDR3 sequence: CASSVTAYYEQYF. Here the CDR3 DNA reads TGTGCCAGCAGCGTAACAGCCTACTACGAGCAGTACTTC. The chain has TRBV7-9 and TRBJ2-7; D unclear. V lost 5 bases and J lost 3, with 11 bases in between. CDR3 length: 13 residues. CDR1 and CDR2 (germline): SEHNR, FQNEAQ (reference sequence).

The chain combines TRBV18 with TRBJ2-5, with D unresolved. The CDR3 runs to 12 residues. Trimming took off 1 base at V and 5 bases at J, with 5 bases between the two ends. Germline CDR1 KGHSH, CDR2 LQKENI. CDR3 protein: CASSPHPETQYF. Here the CDR3 DNA reads TGTGCCAGCTCACCACATCCGGAGACCCAGTACTTC. The whole variable domain, filled in from reference TRBV18 and TRBJ2-5, reads NAGVMQNPRHLVRRRGQEARLRCSPMKGHSHVYWYRQLPEEGLKFMVYLQKENIIDESGMPKERFSAEFPKEGPSILRIQQVVRGDSAAYFCASSPHPETQYFGPGTRLLVL.

The CDR3: CASSQDRGTSYEQYF. In nucleotides, the CDR3 is TGCGCCAGCAGCCAAGACAGGGGAACCTCCTACGAGCAGTACTTC. The chain carries TRBV4-1 and TRBJ2-7, with D tentatively TRBD1 (6 bases). Trimming stripped 0 bases from V and 0 bases from J, with 9 bases between. Germline V gene lookup returns CDR1 MGHRA and CDR2 YSYEKL. The CDR3 runs 15 residues.

V is TRBV7-9 and J is TRBJ1-1; a weak D match, TRBD1 (5 bases). The V end lost 2 bases, the J end lost 4 bases, and 11 bases lay between the germline ends. CDR3 size: 14 residues. Germline-derived CDR1 and CDR2 are SEHNR and FQNEAQ (reference sequence). Here the CDR3 reads CASSLPRVRTEAFF. Here the CDR3 DNA reads TGTGCCAGCAGCTTACCCAGGGTACGCACTGAAGCTTTCTTT.

The table lists this clone with a count of one. The gene calls are TRBV18 and TRBJ1-1, with D unresolved. The CDR3 spans 14 residues. V gave up 3 bases and J gave up 7 bases, with 15 bases separating them. The germline CDR1 and CDR2 sequences are KGHSH and LQKENI. CDR3 region: CASSPSTSYVEAFF. CDR3 coding DNA: TGTGCCAGCTCACCGAGTACCTCTTATGTTGAAGCTTTCTTT. Combining the CDR3 with reference TRBV18 and TRBJ1-1 gives the whole variable domain NAGVMQNPRHLVRRRGQEARLRCSPMKGHSHVYWYRQLPEEGLKFMVYLQKENIIDESGMPKERFSAEFPKEGPSILRIQQVVRGDSAAYFCASSPSTSYVEAFFGQGTRLTVV.

This rearrangement joins TRBV6-5 to TRBJ2-3, with D possibly being TRBD2 (6 bases). The V end was cut by 6 bases, the J end by 3 bases, with 10 bases between. Germline CDR1 is MNHEY and CDR2 is SVGAGI. The length of the CDR3 is 13 residues. The CDR3 is CASRGLGTDTQYF. The DNA of the CDR3 is TGTGCCAGCAGGGGACTTGGAACAGATACGCAGTATTTT.

The chain couples TRBV7-9 to TRBJ1-2; 7 nucleotides match TRBD1. Germline-derived CDR1 and CDR2 are SEHNR and FQNEAQ (reference sequence). Trimming cost V 5 bases and J 5 bases; bases outside gene matches: 11. The CDR3 runs 15 residues. CDR3 nucleotides: TGTGCCAGCAGCCCCCCCGGCAGGGGGAGGTATGGCTACACCTTC. This gives the protein CASSPPGRGRYGYTF.

The chain uses TRBV7-9 and TRBJ2-1; TRBD2 matches 12 bases. The CDR3 length is 18 residues. The germline V gene has CDR1 SEHNR and CDR2 FQNEAQ (reference sequence). Germline trimming cut 6 bases from V and 0 bases from J; bases unmatched to any gene: 9. This CDR3 reads CASRPSGGDSSSYNEQFF. In DNA, the CDR3 is TGTGCCAGCAGACCTAGCGGGGGGGACTCGAGCTCCTACAATGAGCAGTTCTTC.

The chain employs TRBV10-3 and TRBJ2-1, with 7 bases identical to TRBD1. The CDR3 is 12 residues long. V shed 6 bases, J shed 5 bases, and the junction held 1 base outside the gene matches. Germline values: CDR1 ENHRY, CDR2 SYGVKD. DNA of the CDR3: TGTGCCATCAGCGGGACAGACAATGAGCAGTTCTTC. This codes for CAISGTDNEQFF.

This chain joins TRBV7-3 and TRBJ1-2; 8 nucleotides align to TRBD1. J was trimmed by 7 bases and V by 4 bases; bases with no gene match: 8. Per the germline V gene, CDR1 is SGHTA and CDR2 is FQGTGA. The CDR3 extends over 14 amino acids. As DNA, the CDR3 is TGTGCCAGCAGCTCCTCGGGACAGGTTATTGGCTACACCTTC. As protein: CASSSSGQVIGYTF.

The V call is TRBV5-1, the J call TRBJ2-2, with a weak D call TRBD1 (6 bases). The CDR3 extends over 15 amino acids. CDR1 and CDR2 (germline): SGHRS, YFSETQ. Trimming stripped 4 bases from V and 7 bases from J, with 17 bases between. The DNA for the CDR3 is TGCGCCAGCAGCCCCGACAGGACCCTAGGCGGGGAGCTGTTTTTT. Translating it yields CASSPDRTLGGELFF.

The gene calls are TRBV7-6 and TRBJ2-3; D call uncertain. CDR1 is SGHVS and CDR2 is FNYEAQ in the germline V gene. This CDR3 is 11 amino acids long. Trimming cost V 4 bases and J 3 bases, with 2 bases left between them. The CDR3 sequence: CASSSTDTQYF. The CDR3 DNA reads TGTGCCAGCAGCTCTACAGATACGCAGTATTTT.

This clone appeared once. The chain has TRBV19 and TRBJ2-3; no clear D gene. This CDR3 is 13 amino acids long. Germline V gene data show CDR1 as LNHDA and CDR2 as SQIVND (reference sequence). The V end lost 4 bases, the J end lost 2 bases, and 7 bases lay between the germline ends. CDR3 region: CASSSRATDTQYF. For the CDR3, the DNA is TGTGCCAGTAGTAGTCGAGCCACAGATACGCAGTATTTT.

CDR3 sequence (DNA): TGCAGCGTTGAATGGCCGGGGAATGAAAAACTGTTTTTT. As protein: CSVEWPGNEKLFF. The rearrangement links TRBV29-1 to TRBJ1-4; D is unclear. This CDR3 comprises 13 residues. In germline, CDR1 is SQVTM, CDR2 ANQGSEA. Trimming removed 2 bases at V and 5 bases at J, with 9 bases between.

This sequence joins TRBV7-6 and TRBJ2-7, with 11 bases matching TRBD2. V dropped 5 bases and J dropped 4; count of bases not matched to a gene: 10. CDR1 SGHVS and CDR2 FNYEAQ come from the germline V gene. CDR3 size: 16 residues. The CDR3 spells CASSPSTSGSAYEQYF. Here the CDR3 DNA reads TGTGCCAGCAGCCCCTCCACTAGCGGGAGTGCGTACGAGCAGTACTTC.

The CDR3 sequence: CASSPGLDETQYF. The CDR3 DNA reads as TGCGCCAGCAGCCCTGGACTCGACGAGACCCAGTACTTC. The chain has TRBV5-1 and TRBJ2-5; D perhaps matches TRBD2 (5 bases). The CDR3 extends over 13 amino acids. Germline V gene data show CDR1 as SGHRS and CDR2 as YFSETQ. V was cut by 4 bases and J by 5 bases, with 12 bases left in between.

The rearrangement links TRBV12-3 or TRBV12-4 to TRBJ1-5; D may be TRBD1 (6 bases). The germline V and J ends were trimmed by 6 bases and 11 bases, with 17 bases remaining between them. This CDR3 is 13 amino acids long. This CDR3 is CASRRQEEGAQHF. The DNA of the CDR3 is TGTGCCAGCAGAAGACAGGAAGAAGGGGCCCAGCATTTT.

The CDR3 sequence: CASSTGTGDHLNTEAFF. The CDR3 nucleotides are TGTGCCAGCTCAACCGGGACAGGGGACCACCTGAACACTGAAGCTTTCTTT. The chain combines TRBV18 with TRBJ1-1, with TRBD1 matching over 10 bases. Trimming removed 5 bases from V and 0 bases from J; junction bases left unmatched: 9. The CDR3 runs 17 residues. Germline CDR1 and CDR2: KGHSH and LQKENI.

The rearrangement links TRBV30 to TRBJ2-7; 8 nucleotides match TRBD1. CDR1 and CDR2 (germline): GTSNPN, SVGIG (reference sequence). Trimming cost V 5 bases and J 6 bases; bases outside gene matches: 3. The CDR3 is 11 amino acids. The CDR3 region is CAWGTGVEQYF. CDR3 sequence (DNA): TGTGCCTGGGGGACAGGCGTCGAGCAGTACTTC.

The chain joins TRBV6-5 to TRBJ2-3; 11 bases align to TRBD2. This CDR3 is built from 15 residues. Germline values: CDR1 MNHEY, CDR2 SVGAGI. After removal of 8 bases from V and 0 bases from J, the junction contained 4 bases not matched to a gene. The CDR3: CASARTSGSTDTQYF. In DNA, the CDR3 is TGTGCCAGCGCCAGGACTAGCGGGAGCACAGATACGCAGTATTTT.

This chain uses TRBV3-1 (or the pseudogene TRBV3-2) with TRBJ2-3; D unclear. Deletions cut 2 bases from V and 1 base from J, with 16 bases between. This CDR3 has 17 residues. In germline, CDR1 is LGHDT, CDR2 YNNKEL (reference sequence). The CDR3 DNA sequence: TGTGCCAGCAGCCAATTATTAGTAACGGTGGGCACAGATACGCAGTATTTT. It yields the protein CASSQLLVTVGTDTQYF.

The chain joins TRBV5-1 to TRBJ1-5; D is possibly TRBD1 (6 bases). Germline V lookup: CDR1 SGHRS, CDR2 YFSETQ. This CDR3 spans 13 amino acids. V was pared by 2 bases and J by 6 bases, with 9 bases between. CDR3 residues: CASSFTGTQPQHF. The CDR3 DNA is TGCGCCAGCAGCTTCACAGGGACTCAGCCCCAGCATTTT.

V and J are TRBV27 and TRBJ2-5, with 11 bases aligning to TRBD2. The CDR3 loop spans 17 amino acids. Germline-derived CDR1 and CDR2 are MNHEY and SMNVEV (reference sequence). With 5 bases clipped from V and 4 bases from J, the junction kept 12 bases outside the gene matches. As DNA, the CDR3 is TGTGCCAGCAGTCCGTATACTAGCGGGAGTTTTAGAGAGACCCAGTACTTC. Protein: CASSPYTSGSFRETQYF.